This record concerns one T cell receptor beta chain sequence. This CDR3 contains 15 residues. V was clipped by 6 bases and J by 8 bases; unmatched bases: 10. Germline V CDR1 and CDR2: MGHRA, YSYEKL. Sorted libraries drew on around 1 million CD4+ or CD8+ T cells. This specimen comes from a study of neurological immune-mediated disorders. Whenever a sequencing run was performed, it yielded over 170 million TCR-beta sequences from 15-18 subjects. MiXCR, run by TCRdb on the 5' RACE reads, gives a single entry per CDR3 protein. The table lists approximately 30,000 distinct CDR3 sequences, approximately 5.3% of them singletons.

This chain connects TRBV4-1 to TRBJ2-1, with 10 nucleotides matching TRBD1. The specimen was CD4+ T cells from blood. This TCR came from a woman in her forties or fifties in good health. Here the CDR3 DNA reads TGCGCCAGCAGTCGGGACAGGGGCGAATTCGATGAGCAGTTCTTC. Translation gives CASSRDRGEFDEQFF.